This T cell receptor beta chain is drawn from a study of T cell responses to AZD1222 COVID-19 vaccine. Background on the study: Doses given second, at about 4 or about 12 weeks, were pooled.

Regarding this clone: As yet, its antigen is unknown.

Assay: immunoSEQ multiplex PCR; the TCRdb copy retains only in-frame clones and omits some. Found here are over 100,000 clones, approximately 90% of them singletons; the top ten hold around 7.5%. Germline V gives CDR1 GTSNPN, CDR2 SVGIG (reference sequence). This CDR3 has 14 residues. Trimming cost V 2 bases and J 7 bases, with 15 bases left between them. Study results and limitations: Unmutated regions of variants are reportedly targeted by nearly half of spike-specific TCRs. In all cases, repertoires were sampled only after the peak T cell response.

The chain couples TRBV30 to TRBJ1-5, with D unresolved. The receptor was derived from an adult in good health. The sample consisted of peripheral blood, taken on day 0 of AZD1222 vaccination. The DNA for the CDR3 is TGTGCCTGGAGTCCCCTTACTAGGGAACAGCCCCAGCATTTT. Translated, it gives CAWSPLTREQPQHF.